The source of this T cell receptor (beta chain) is a study of monozygotic twins with inflammatory bowel disease. CDR3 length equals 12 residues. The germline CDR1 and CDR2 sequences are SQVTM and ANQGSEA. Whole blood that had not undergone T cell sorting provided the isolated total RNA. TCRdb reanalyzed the 5' RACE reads, giving one entry per CDR3 protein sequence and no DNA. The listing records around 140,000 distinct CDR3 sequences. The TCR sequence derives from a human donor with ulcerative colitis or Crohn's disease, or a healthy co-twin of an affected twin (not recorded which). The chain links TRBV29-1 to TRBJ2-7. The sample taken for sequencing was blood. The CDR3 is CSVVTGSYEQYF.